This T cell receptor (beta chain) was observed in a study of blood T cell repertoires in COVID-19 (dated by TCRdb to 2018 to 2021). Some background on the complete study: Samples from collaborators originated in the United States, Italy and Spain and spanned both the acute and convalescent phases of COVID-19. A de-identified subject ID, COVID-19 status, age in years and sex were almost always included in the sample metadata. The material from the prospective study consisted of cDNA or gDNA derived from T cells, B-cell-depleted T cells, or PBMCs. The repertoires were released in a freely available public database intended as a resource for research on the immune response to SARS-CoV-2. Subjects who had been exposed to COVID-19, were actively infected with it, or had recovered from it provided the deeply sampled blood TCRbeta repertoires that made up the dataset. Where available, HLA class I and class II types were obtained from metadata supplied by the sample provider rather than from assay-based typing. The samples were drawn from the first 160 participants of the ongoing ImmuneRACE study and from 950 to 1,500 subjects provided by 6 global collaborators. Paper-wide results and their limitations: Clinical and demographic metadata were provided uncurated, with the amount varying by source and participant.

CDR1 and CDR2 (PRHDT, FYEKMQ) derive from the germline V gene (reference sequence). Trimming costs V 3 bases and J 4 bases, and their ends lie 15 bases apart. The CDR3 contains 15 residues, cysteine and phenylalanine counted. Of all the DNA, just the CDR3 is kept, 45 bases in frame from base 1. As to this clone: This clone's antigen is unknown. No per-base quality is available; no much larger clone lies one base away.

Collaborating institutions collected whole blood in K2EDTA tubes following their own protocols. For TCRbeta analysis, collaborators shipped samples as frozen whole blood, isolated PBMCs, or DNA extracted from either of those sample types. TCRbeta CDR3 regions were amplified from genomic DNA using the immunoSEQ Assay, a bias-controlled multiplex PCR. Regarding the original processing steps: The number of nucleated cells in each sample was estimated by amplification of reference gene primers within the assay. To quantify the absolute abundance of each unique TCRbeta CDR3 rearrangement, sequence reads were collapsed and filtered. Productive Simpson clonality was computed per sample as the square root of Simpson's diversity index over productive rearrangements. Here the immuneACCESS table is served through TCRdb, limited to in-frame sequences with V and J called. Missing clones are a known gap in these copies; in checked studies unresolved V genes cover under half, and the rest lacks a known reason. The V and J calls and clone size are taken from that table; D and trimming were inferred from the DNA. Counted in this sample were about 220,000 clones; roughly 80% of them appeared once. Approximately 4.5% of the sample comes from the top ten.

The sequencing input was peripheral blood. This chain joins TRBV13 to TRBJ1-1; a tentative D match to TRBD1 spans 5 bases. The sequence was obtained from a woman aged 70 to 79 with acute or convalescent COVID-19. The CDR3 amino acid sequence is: CASSFDGQGSTEAFF. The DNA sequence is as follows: TGTGCCAGCAGCTTCGATGGGCAGGGTAGCACTGAAGCTTTCTTT.